This TCR beta chain was sequenced during a study of tumor-infiltrating lymphocytes in localized non-small cell lung cancer. TCRdb's copy holds only in-frame clones and misses some; the assay was immunoSEQ multiplex PCR. The sample has around 16,000 clones, 73% seen once; the top ten hold 4.3%. Broader study findings: Tumor T-cell fraction from TCR sequencing was not associated with recurrence-free survival (p = 0.61). Only some patients had TCR sequencing, depending on available tissue.

The CDR3 length is 14 residues. Trimming removed 6 bases at V and 2 bases at J, with 11 bases between. Germline V lookup: CDR1 SNHLY, CDR2 FYNNEI. As regards this clone: Antigen: not known.

The chain couples TRBV2 to TRBJ1-5; D not certain. The receptor's source is a human donor with non-small cell lung cancer. The sequenced sample consisted of lung tumor tissue. In DNA form, the CDR3 reads TGTGCCAGCAGGAGCAATCGGGGCAATCAGCCCCAGCATTTT. It translates to CASRSNRGNQPQHF.